This T cell receptor (beta chain) is drawn from a study of naive and memory T cell subsets. The library had UMIs added by 3' ligation of an oligonucleotide to TCR cDNA. The CDR3 covers 15 residues. V gave up 0 bases and J gave up 2 bases, with 10 bases separating them. Germline assignment: CDR1 SGHDN and CDR2 FVKESK. Points on this clonotype: Without the conserved terminal phenylalanine or tryptophan, this CDR3 likely stems from a read error.

Amplification of ligated cDNA took four PCR rounds with SP2 and nested alpha and beta constant primers. Blood and skin TCR RNA was reverse transcribed with alpha and beta constant primers. TCRdb reprocessed the 5' RACE reads via MiXCR and lists one record per CDR3 protein. The sample holds 60,000 or so distinct CDR3 sequences, 5.5% to 8.5% seen once. The TCR was taken from a male donor in good health. The chain combines TRBV14 with TRBJ1-1; no definite D call. The CDR3 sequence is CASSQDARYNTEAFL. CDR3 DNA sequence: TGTGCCAGCAGCCAAGATGCACGGTACAACACTGAAGCTTTCCTT.